The T cell receptor (beta chain) described here comes from a study of blood T cells in healthy people across ages. The CDR3 is made up of 13 amino acids. From germline, CDR1 is SGHAT and CDR2 FQNNGV. Only a few counts were recorded for this clonotype. Combining a sample-barcoded 5' primer with a J-beta primer mix, a second PCR ran for about 7 to 11 cycles. TCRdb analysed the 5' RACE reads with MiXCR anew, one entry per CDR3 protein. The sample includes hundreds of thousands of distinct CDR3 sequences, roughly 21% of them seen just once. Specimen: blood. This receptor was taken from a man between 70 and 80 years old in good health. This sequence joins TRBV11-2 and TRBJ2-5; weak D call: TRBD1 (6 bases). TRBJ2-1 explains the end of the DNA better; the J call may be wrong. CDR3 sequence reads: CASSLDRGDEQFF. The CDR3 DNA follows: TGTGCCAGCAGCTTAGACAGGGGAGATGAGCAGTTCTTC.